The sequence of this T cell receptor (beta chain) was determined in a study of cytomegalovirus exposure and HLA in healthy donors (dated by TCRdb to about 2017). Background on the whole study: A later analysis indicated that the roughly 130 validation repertoires were generated on the platform also employed for the 700 or so repertoires of the first cohort. The study aimed to test whether signatures of past pathogen exposure could be identified by cataloging public T cell receptors. In addition to the first cohort of approximately 670 subjects, a separate validation cohort of 120 different subjects was used. To predict cytomegalovirus infection status, the study combined high-throughput TCR immunosequencing, statistical association of individual TCRs with disease status, and machine learning.

With respect to this clone: Its target antigen remains unknown. Qualities for individual bases were not recorded, and no much larger clone is one base off.

On the study overall, not on this receptor specifically: The study gave a list of some 150 TCR beta chains associated with cytomegalovirus. In vitro tests confirmed that a few of the cytomegalovirus-associated TCR beta chains recognize cytomegalovirus antigens. It was suggested by the authors that the approach could potentially be generalized to other disease states and immunological phenotypes. Most TCR sequences were observed very rarely across donors, whereas some public TCRs were present in many individuals. Cytomegalovirus status was reported to be diagnosed by the classifier with high specificity and sensitivity in both the original and validation cohorts. A later analysis lacked HLA typing for the validation cohort, so it scored co-occurrence in that cohort across all 120 or so repertoires. Subsequent analysis determined that TCRs grouped into clusters in the first cohort also showed a tendency toward co-occurrence across the 120 validation repertoires, and approximately 94% of cluster scores exceeded 0.

The donors were included in the validation cohort of approximately 130 subjects, a group kept apart from the approximately 700-subject first cohort. The library was made by the immunoSEQ multiplex PCR assay. From the authors' description of their analysis: To diagnose cytomegalovirus status from the catalog of TCR beta chain sequences, a statistical classification framework was built. In its TCRdb copy, this immuneACCESS table keeps in-frame sequences only and misses some clones. Where compared with another copy, unresolved V genes explain less than half of these, and the others have no known cause. D and trimming come from the DNA, and the V and J calls and clone size come from that table. In this sample the table shows about 130,000 clones, approximately 88% of which occur a single time. The ten largest clones add up to about 2% of the sample. The CDR3 sequence holds 17 residues, the cysteine and phenylalanine included. CDR3 DNA only is kept here, 51 bases in frame from base 1. CDR1 MGHRA and CDR2 YSYEKL were looked up in the germline V gene. Germline trimming: 5 bases from V, 3 bases from J; junction bases outside gene matches: 16.

The chain links TRBV4-1 with TRBJ2-7; TRBD1 agrees with 7 junctional bases. This sequence originates from a woman aged 18-29 years in good health and CMV-seronegative. The material sequenced was PBMCs. Here is the DNA: TGCGCCAGCAGCACTTTTGATTCCGGGACAGCGCTCTACGAGCAGTACTTC. Translated, it reads CASSTFDSGTALYEQYF.